One sample yielded the 24 T cell receptor beta chains listed below, sequenced in a study of T cells in Graves' hyperthyroidism and ophthalmopathy. RNA transcripts were the template for amplifying TCR beta CDR3 regions. HTBI primers were used for first-round RT-PCR of the TCR CDR3. Via MiXCR, TCRdb re-called the multiplex PCR reads, giving one row per CDR3 protein. The sample holds 500,000 to 750,000 distinct CDR3 sequences, around a sixth seen once. Sequencing was carried out using blood. These receptors were taken from a woman younger than 45 with Graves' hyperthyroidism.

This clonotype was found many times. CDR3 in DNA: TGTGCCAGCAGACCCGAGTTATTCTCCTACAATGAGCAGTTCTTC. It codes for CASRPELFSYNEQFF. The genes are TRBV6-1 and TRBJ2-1, with no clear D. CDR3 length: 15 residues. Germline loops: CDR1 MNHNS, CDR2 SASEGT. Deletions cut 6 bases from V and 0 bases from J, with 12 bases between.

This clonotype was found many times. The chain has TRBV4-2 and TRBJ2-5; no clear D gene. V lost 0 bases and J lost 4, with 9 bases in between. CDR1 is LGHNA and CDR2 is YNFKEQ in the germline V gene. This CDR3 has 14 amino acids. The CDR3 loop is CASSQDGLGETQYF. The CDR3 bases are TGTGCCAGCAGCCAAGATGGGCTCGGAGAGACCCAGTACTTC.

This clonotype was detected many times. This chain links TRBV20-1 with TRBJ2-5, with D perhaps TRBD1 (6 bases). The germline CDR1 and CDR2 sequences are DFQATT and SNEGSKA (reference sequence). Trimming took off 4 bases at V and 4 bases at J, with 10 bases between the two ends. This CDR3 spans 12 amino acids. The CDR3 DNA follows: TGCAGTGCTACCAAAGGGGGAGAGACCCAGTACTTC. It encodes CSATKGGETQYF.

This clonotype was counted ten times or more. J is TRBJ2-3 and V is TRBV2; 14 bases are a match to TRBD2. V lost 7 bases and J lost 4; bases outside the gene matches: 10. This CDR3 is 17 amino acids long. Germline-derived CDR1 and CDR2 are SNHLY and FYNNEI. The CDR3 protein is CASIPGLAGVSADTQYF. The CDR3 bases are TGTGCCAGCATTCCGGGACTAGCGGGAGTTAGCGCAGATACGCAGTATTTT.

This clonotype was counted a few times. The genes are TRBV7-9 and TRBJ2-1, with D maybe TRBD2 (6 bases). V was clipped by 7 bases and J by 0 bases, with 16 bases between them. This CDR3 contains 16 residues. CDR1 is SEHNR, CDR2 FQNEAQ, per germline (reference sequence). CDR3 bases: TGTGCCAGCACCCCATCTCGGGGGAGCTCCTACAATGAGCAGTTCTTC. Its protein is CASTPSRGSSYNEQFF.

This clonotype occurred a few times. The chain employs TRBV20-1 and TRBJ2-7; 9 bases align to TRBD1. Germline V gene sequence: CDR1 DFQATT, CDR2 SNEGSKA (reference sequence). The CDR3 length is 12 residues. The V and J ends lost 5 bases and 3 bases, in that order; junction bases with no gene match: 2. CDR3 bases: TGCAGTGCTGCGACAGGGGGCTACGAGCAGTACTTC. Amino acids: CSAATGGYEQYF.

This clonotype has only a few counts. V and J are TRBV6-1 and TRBJ2-1; 7 bases are a match to TRBD2. Germline V gene sequence: CDR1 MNHNS, CDR2 SASEGT. Trimming at V came to 10 bases and at J to 3 bases, leaving 6 bases not matched to a gene. This CDR3 contains 13 residues. CDR3 sequence reads: CATGRRDYNEQFF. CDR3 in DNA: TGTGCCACCGGGAGGAGGGACTACAATGAGCAGTTCTTC.

This clonotype was counted at least ten times. J is TRBJ1-2 and V is TRBV3-1; 9 bases line up with TRBD1. Germline assignment: CDR1 LGHDT and CDR2 YNNKEL (reference sequence). The junction had 9 bases not matched to a gene; V was cut back by 1 base and J by 6 bases. The CDR3 is made up of 16 amino acids. Written as DNA, the CDR3 is TGTGCCAGCAGCCAAGTCTTGGGACAGGGCCGGAATGGCTACACCTTC. It translates to CASSQVLGQGRNGYTF.

This clonotype was seen a few times. With a much larger clone just one base away, this may be a read error. V and J are TRBV20-1 and TRBJ2-1, with D perhaps TRBD2 (6 bases). The CDR3 runs 13 residues. CDR1 DFQATT and CDR2 SNEGSKA come from the germline V gene (reference sequence). CDR3 DNA sequence: TGCAGGTCTGAACGGGGGAACATCGATGAGCAGTTCTTC. Amino acid sequence: CRSERGNIDEQFF.

The rearrangement joins TRBV15 to TRBJ2-3; D is undetermined. Germline assignment: CDR1 LNHNV and CDR2 YYDKDF (reference sequence). The CDR3 totals 14 residues. V lost 0 bases and J 2 bases, leaving 6 bases between the germline ends. CDR3 residues: CATSREITTDTQYF. The CDR3 region has the DNA TGTGCCACCAGCAGAGAAATCACCACAGATACGCAGTATTTT.

A few counts support this clonotype. The J gene is TRBJ1-1, the V gene TRBV7-9, with D perhaps TRBD1 (5 bases). V was clipped by 4 bases and J by 4 bases, with 13 bases between them. Germline V lookup: CDR1 SEHNR, CDR2 FQNEAQ (reference sequence). The CDR3 totals 14 residues. The CDR3 protein is CASSSYPGFTEAFF. CDR3 nucleotides: TGTGCCAGCAGCTCCTATCCAGGGTTCACTGAAGCTTTCTTT.

The chain is built from TRBV7-2 and TRBJ2-3; TRBD2 agrees at 7 bases. The CDR3 extends over 14 amino acids. Germline V gene sequence: CDR1 SGHTA, CDR2 FQGNSA. With 7 bases clipped from V and 2 bases from J, the junction kept 6 bases outside the gene matches. The CDR3 nucleotides read TGTGCCAGCATTGGAGCGGGATACACAGATACGCAGTATTTT. Encoded protein: CASIGAGYTDTQYF. Full variable domain (outside the CDR3, taken from reference TRBV7-2 and TRBJ2-3): GAGVSQSPSNKVTEKGKDVELRCDPISGHTALYWYRQSLGQGLEFLIYFQGNSAPDKSGLPSDRFSAERTGGSVSTLTIQRTQQEDSAVYLCASIGAGYTDTQYFGPGTRLTVL.

There are a few counts of this clonotype. The rearrangement joins TRBV7-8 to TRBJ1-4, with TRBD1 identical over 7 bases. The CDR3 has 13 residues. V was pared by 4 bases and J by 11 bases, with 7 bases of the junction left unmatched. Germline V lookup: CDR1 SGHVS, CDR2 FQNEAQ. The CDR3 region has the DNA TGTGCCAGCAGCTCCTTACAGGGGTTGAAACTGTTTTTT. Translating gives CASSSLQGLKLFF.

The V call is TRBV20-1, the J call TRBJ2-2; 7 bases are a match to TRBD1. Per the germline V gene, CDR1 is DFQATT and CDR2 is SNEGSKA (reference sequence). J lost 3 bases, V lost 4 bases, and 5 bases had no gene match. This CDR3 is built from 14 residues. The CDR3 protein is CSAKRDSHTGELFF. CDR3 bases: TGCAGTGCTAAAAGGGACAGTCACACCGGGGAGCTGTTTTTT.

This clonotype was seen more than once but under ten times. The V and J genes are TRBV5-1 and TRBJ2-1; 7 bases line up with TRBD2. There are 15 residues in the CDR3. V was pared by 1 base and J by 2 bases, with 3 bases of the junction left unmatched. The germline V gene has CDR1 SGHRS and CDR2 YFSETQ. The CDR3 reads CASSLTSDTYNEQFF. For the CDR3, the DNA is TGCGCCAGCAGCTTGACTAGCGACACCTACAATGAGCAGTTCTTC.

This clonotype was observed a handful of times. The V and J genes are TRBV7-6 and TRBJ2-1, with 7 bases identical to TRBD2. Trimming removed 2 bases from V and 6 bases from J; junction bases left unmatched: 7. The CDR3 totals 15 residues. CDR1 and CDR2 from the germline V gene are SGHVS and FNYEAQ. Here the CDR3 DNA reads TGTGCCAGCAGCTTATATGGGGGAGGGATCAATGAGCAGTTCTTC. It encodes CASSLYGGGINEQFF. Supplemented by reference TRBV7-6 and TRBJ2-1, the full variable domain reads GAGVSQSPRYKVTKRGQDVALRCDPISGHVSLYWYRQALGQGPEFLTYFNYEAQQDKSGLPNDRFSAERPEGSISTLTIQRTEQRDSAMYRCASSLYGGGINEQFFGPGTRLTVL.

The rearrangement joins TRBV5-1 to TRBJ2-5, with TRBD1 as a possible D gene (5 bases). The CDR3 length is 16 residues. The germline gives CDR1 SGHRS, CDR2 YFSETQ. V gave up 2 bases and J gave up 1 base, with 15 bases separating them. The CDR3 sequence: CASSFLVQVPQETQYF. In nucleotides, the CDR3 is TGCGCCAGCAGCTTCTTAGTACAGGTCCCCCAAGAGACCCAGTACTTC.

This clonotype occurred many times. This chain joins TRBV20-1 and TRBJ1-5; weak D call: TRBD1 (5 bases). The CDR3 runs 17 residues. Germline loops: CDR1 DFQATT, CDR2 SNEGSKA (reference sequence). Trimming pared 0 bases from V and 5 bases from J, leaving 20 bases between. The CDR3 DNA sequence: TGCAGTGCTAGAGACGAATCTCGCGCGGGGGAAGATCAGCCCCAGCATTTT. Translated: CSARDESRAGEDQPQHF.

This clonotype was detected many times. The DNA for the CDR3 is TGTGCCAGCAGCTTAGTTAACGCGGGCGCCTACGAGCAGTACTTC. It specifies CASSLVNAGAYEQYF. J is TRBJ2-7 and V is TRBV7-9, with D perhaps matching TRBD2 (5 bases). The germline V gene has CDR1 SEHNR and CDR2 FQNEAQ (reference sequence). Trimming removed 1 base from V and 2 bases from J, with 12 bases in between. The CDR3 runs 15 residues.

Concerning this clonotype: A much larger clone lies one base from this, so it may be a read error. This sequence joins TRBV11-2 and TRBJ1-3; D not certain. The CDR3 is 13 amino acids. The germline CDR1 and CDR2 sequences are SGHAT and FQNNGV. V lost 5 bases to trimming and J lost 5 bases, with 10 bases between them. CDR3 region: CASSLFRRNTIYF. The CDR3 coding sequence is TGTGCCAGCAGCCTCTTTAGGAGAAACACCATATATTTT.

This clonotype was observed at least ten times. This chain joins TRBV7-2 and TRBJ2-1; 8 bases match TRBD1. Germline V gene data show CDR1 as SGHTA and CDR2 as FQGNSA. V lost 6 bases to trimming and J lost 7 bases; unmatched junction nucleotides: 8. The CDR3 is made up of 14 amino acids. DNA for the CDR3: TGTGCCAGCAGATCCGGACAGGGTTGGAATGAGCAGTTCTTC. Residues: CASRSGQGWNEQFF.

This clonotype has ten or more counts. In DNA, the CDR3 is TGCAGTGCTAGAAAAAGCAGGGGGGAAAACACCGGGGAGCTGTTTTTT. Amino acid sequence: CSARKSRGENTGELFF. This rearrangement joins TRBV20-1 to TRBJ2-2, with a tentative D call TRBD1 (7 bases). The CDR3 loop spans 16 amino acids. Germline CDR1 and CDR2: DFQATT and SNEGSKA (reference sequence). V shed 2 bases and J shed 2 bases, with 15 bases lying between them.

This clonotype was seen at least ten times. This chain connects TRBV28 to TRBJ1-3; TRBD1 matches 7 bases. CDR3 length: 15 amino acids. With 3 bases clipped from V and 3 bases from J, the junction kept 5 bases outside the gene matches. The germline CDR1 and CDR2 sequences are MDHEN and SYDVKM. The CDR3 DNA reads as TGTGCCAGCAGTTTCAGGGGGGCGGGTGGAAACACCATATATTTT. Its protein product is CASSFRGAGGNTIYF.

This clonotype has a count of ten or more. The rearrangement joins TRBV27 to TRBJ1-5; D remains unclear. CDR1 and CDR2 (germline): MNHEY, SMNVEV (reference sequence). The CDR3 extends over 14 amino acids. The ends were cut back, 2 bases at V and 2 bases at J, with 7 bases in the middle. The CDR3 region has the DNA TGTGCCAGCAGTTTAAGGGTTGGCAATCAGCCCCAGCATTTT. It is translated as CASSLRVGNQPQHF.